These T cell receptor beta chains were read from a single sample in a study of CD8 T cells in Susac syndrome. One entry per CDR3 protein, called by TCRdb with MiXCR from the immunoSEQ multiplex PCR reads. This sample has around 200,000 distinct CDR3 sequences, with roughly 90% found just once. Sequenced input: CD8+ T cells from PBMCs. These receptors came from a human donor with multiple sclerosis. Both conserved end residues are part of each CDR3. Each record gives: J gene, V gene, CDR3 protein.

TRBJ2-3,TRBV12-3/TRBV12-4,CASRPPGGTDTQYF
TRBJ2-5,TRBV9,CASSQRETWETQYF
TRBJ2-1,TRBV7-3,CASSRGTSGGNEQFF
TRBJ2-7,TRBV11-2,CASSSPLHYEQYF
TRBJ1-4,TRBV28,CASSPRQGNEKLFF
TRBJ2-7,TRBV7-9,CASSFVLSDEQYF
TRBJ2-1,TRBV9,CASSATSDLQFF
TRBJ2-2,TRBV15,CATSDYSGSNQLFF
TRBJ2-7,TRBV30,CAWSVGQGIDEQYF
TRBJ2-3,TRBV7-9,CASSLALDSTDTQYF
TRBJ2-7,TRBV9,CASSETSVDYEQYF
TRBJ1-3,TRBV7-2,CASSPDGAPGNTIYF
TRBJ1-1,TRBV13,CASSMGQPEAFF
TRBJ2-1,TRBV5-1,CASSSVEGGGPPYNEQFF
TRBJ2-2,TRBV15,CATGRAGSVRDTGELFF
TRBJ1-3,TRBV5-4,CASSPAGASGNTIYF
TRBJ2-7,TRBV9,CASSVGLAGGPRDEQYF
TRBJ2-2,TRBV7-3,CASSLLSGGELFF
TRBJ1-5,TRBV4-1,CASSQGPGRNQPQHF
TRBJ1-2,TRBV7-9,CASSLVVGQGLGYTF
TRBJ2-7,TRBV27,CASSRGSSYEQYF
TRBJ2-3,TRBV15,CATSRGSATLQYF
TRBJ2-1,TRBV27,CASSLLRAGYNEQFF
TRBJ2-1,TRBV19,CASSITSGPYNEQFF
TRBJ2-5,TRBV4-3,CASSQEGPRSPSNLETQYF
TRBJ2-7,TRBV11-2,CASSLFQDHYEQYF
TRBJ2-1,TRBV19,CASSLASQNGNEQFF
TRBJ1-4,TRBV5-4,CASSWKGGSDEKLFF
TRBJ1-5,TRBV5-4,CASSLGQRGAVEAFGVGQPQHF
TRBJ2-7,TRBV4-3,CASRIRLAAPYEQYF
TRBJ1-1,TRBV12-5,CASGLENNGAFF
TRBJ2-5,TRBV9,CASSVGLRISGGGETQYF
TRBJ2-2,TRBV6-5,CASSYSEEGELFF